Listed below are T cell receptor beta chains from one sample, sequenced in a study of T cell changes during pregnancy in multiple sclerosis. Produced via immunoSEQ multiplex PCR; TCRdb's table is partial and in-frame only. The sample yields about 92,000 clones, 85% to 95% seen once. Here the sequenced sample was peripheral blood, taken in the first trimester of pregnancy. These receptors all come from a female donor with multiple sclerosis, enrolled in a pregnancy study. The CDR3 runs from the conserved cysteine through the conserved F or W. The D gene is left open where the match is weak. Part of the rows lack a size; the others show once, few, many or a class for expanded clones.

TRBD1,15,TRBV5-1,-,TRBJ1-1,TGCGCCAGCAGCTTGTGGCAGGGGGAGTACACTGAAGCTTTCTTT,CASSLWQGEYTEAFF
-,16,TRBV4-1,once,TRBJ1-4,TGCGCCAGCAGCCTATCAGGGAAAGCAACTAATGAAAAACTGTTTTTT,CASSLSGKATNEKLFF
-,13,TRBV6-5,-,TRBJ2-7,TGTGCCAACCCCCCGGGACAAACCTACGAGCAGTACTTC,CANPPGQTYEQYF
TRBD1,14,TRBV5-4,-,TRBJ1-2,TGTGCCAGCAGCTTGGACAGGGGGGCCTATGGCTACACCTTC,CASSLDRGAYGYTF
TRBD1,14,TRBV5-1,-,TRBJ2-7,TGCGCCAGCAGCTTGGGGGGGACAGGGGACGAGCAGTACTTC,CASSLGGTGDEQYF
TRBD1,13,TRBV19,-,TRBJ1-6,TGTGCCAGCGGGGCAGGGGGCATGTCACCCCTCCACTTT,CASGAGGMSPLHF
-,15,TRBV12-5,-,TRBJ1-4,TGTGCTAGTGGTTTGGATCAGGACTTAAGAGAAAAACTGTTTTTT,CASGLDQDLREKLFF
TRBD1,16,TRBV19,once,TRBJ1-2,TGTGCCAGTAAAGGGGGACGGACAGGGGCTTACGGTGGCTACACCTTC,CASKGGRTGAYGGYTF
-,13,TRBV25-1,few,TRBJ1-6,TGTGCCACCTTGGACAGTCTAAATTCACCCCTCCACTTT,CATLDSLNSPLHF
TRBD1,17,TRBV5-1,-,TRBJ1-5,TGCGCCAGCAGCTTGACGGCAGTTCAGGGGGCGGATCAGCCCCAGCATTTT,CASSLTAVQGADQPQHF
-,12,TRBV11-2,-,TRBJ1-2,TGTGCCAGCAGCTCCGACTTTCCTGGCTACACCTTC,CASSSDFPGYTF
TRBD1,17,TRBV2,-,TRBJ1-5,TGTGCCAGCAGGGGGTTCCCGGGACAGGGGGGAGGGCAGCCCCAGCATTTT,CASRGFPGQGGGQPQHF
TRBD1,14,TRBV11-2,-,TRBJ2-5,TGTGCCAGCAGCCCCGGCAGGGGGCAAGGGACCCAGTACTTC,CASSPGRGQGTQYF
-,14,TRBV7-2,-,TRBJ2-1,TGTGCCAGCAGGGGGTCGGGGGAAACTAATGAGCAGTTCTTC,CASRGSGETNEQFF
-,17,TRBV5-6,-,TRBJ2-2,TGTGCCAGCAGCCCCCCGAGGGGAGGGGGAAACACCGGGGAGCTGTTTTTT,CASSPPRGGGNTGELFF
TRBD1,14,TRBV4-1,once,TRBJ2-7,TGCGCCAGCACCCCACCGGGACAGGGGGACGAGCAGTACTTC,CASTPPGQGDEQYF
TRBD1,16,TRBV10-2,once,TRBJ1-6,TGCGCCAGCAGTGATCAGGGGGTAGGATATAATTCACCCCTCCACTTT,CASSDQGVGYNSPLHF
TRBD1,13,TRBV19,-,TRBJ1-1,TGTGCCAGCAAACGACAGGGGGCGAGTGAAGCTTTCTTT,CASKRQGASEAFF
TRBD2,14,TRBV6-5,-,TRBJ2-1,TGTGCCAGCAGTTACTCGCGGGGGGTGGGCGAGCAGTTCTTC,CASSYSRGVGEQFF
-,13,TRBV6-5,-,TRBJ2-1,TGTGCCAGCAGCCTGGCGGTTGGCTATGAGCAGTTCTTC,CASSLAVGYEQFF
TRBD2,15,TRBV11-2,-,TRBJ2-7,TGTGCCAGCAGCTTAGGTCGGGGGGGCTCCTACGAGCAGTACTTC,CASSLGRGGSYEQYF